The rows below give T cell receptor beta chains drawn from one sample of a study of T cells in localized non-small cell lung cancer. Assay used: immunoSEQ multiplex PCR; TCRdb lists only in-frame clones, some missing. The data show about 15,000 clones, around 87% seen once. Sequenced here: peripheral blood mononuclear cells, sampled before any cancer treatment. The receptors were gathered from a male donor at least 60 years old with stage II lung adenocarcinoma. Both conserved end residues are part of each CDR3. A D gene is named only where the DNA matches it firmly. Clone size is given for some rows only: seen once, a few or many times, or a class if the clone is expanded.

clone size: NA; V gene: TRBV2; D gene: NA; J gene: TRBJ2-7; CDR3 protein: CASSITRSSYEQYF
clone size: NA; V gene: TRBV7-6; D gene: NA; J gene: TRBJ2-1; CDR3 protein: CASSLDDYNEQFF
clone size: few; V gene: TRBV7-2; D gene: NA; J gene: TRBJ1-2; CDR3 protein: CASSLGGWDYGYTF
clone size: NA; V gene: TRBV4-3; D gene: NA; J gene: TRBJ2-1; CDR3 protein: CASSQDLVGGDAQFF
clone size: NA; V gene: TRBV5-8; D gene: TRBD2; J gene: TRBJ2-1; CDR3 protein: CASSLAILAGIINEQFF
clone size: NA; V gene: TRBV5-6; D gene: TRBD1; J gene: TRBJ2-7; CDR3 protein: CASSGTTGAREQYF
clone size: NA; V gene: TRBV18; D gene: NA; J gene: TRBJ1-4; CDR3 protein: CASSLRPPATNEKLFF
clone size: NA; V gene: TRBV6-5; D gene: NA; J gene: TRBJ1-1; CDR3 protein: CASSKDTTNTEAFF
clone size: few; V gene: TRBV7-9; D gene: NA; J gene: TRBJ1-1; CDR3 protein: CASSGQVNTEAFF
clone size: NA; V gene: TRBV5-4; D gene: NA; J gene: TRBJ2-3; CDR3 protein: CATTDGVHTDAQYF
clone size: NA; V gene: TRBV28; D gene: TRBD1; J gene: TRBJ1-2; CDR3 protein: CASSQDRAEGYTF
clone size: NA; V gene: TRBV5-1; D gene: NA; J gene: TRBJ2-3; CDR3 protein: CASSLAPRDTQYF
clone size: NA; V gene: TRBV7-8; D gene: TRBD2; J gene: TRBJ2-1; CDR3 protein: CASSLEAGGYYNEQFF
clone size: once; V gene: TRBV28; D gene: TRBD2; J gene: TRBJ2-7; CDR3 protein: CASSLSGGSYEQYF
clone size: NA; V gene: TRBV5-4; D gene: NA; J gene: TRBJ2-4; CDR3 protein: CASSLQGQSLAKNIQYF
clone size: NA; V gene: TRBV28; D gene: TRBD1; J gene: TRBJ1-2; CDR3 protein: CASSLGTGGGHGYTF
clone size: NA; V gene: TRBV7-6; D gene: TRBD1; J gene: TRBJ2-5; CDR3 protein: CASSLGDSHQETQYF
clone size: NA; V gene: TRBV25-1; D gene: NA; J gene: TRBJ2-7; CDR3 protein: CASSKTPSYEQYF
clone size: NA; V gene: TRBV28; D gene: TRBD1; J gene: TRBJ2-5; CDR3 protein: CASSNRGVEETQYF
clone size: NA; V gene: TRBV10-1; D gene: NA; J gene: TRBJ1-1; CDR3 protein: CASSPGGSSTEAFF
clone size: NA; V gene: TRBV14; D gene: NA; J gene: TRBJ2-2; CDR3 protein: CASSRSGTKTGELFF
clone size: once; V gene: TRBV5-1; D gene: NA; J gene: TRBJ1-2; CDR3 protein: CASSPGTVNYGYTF
clone size: NA; V gene: TRBV7-9; D gene: TRBD1; J gene: TRBJ2-5; CDR3 protein: CASSLRSGTGNYQETQYF
clone size: NA; V gene: TRBV19; D gene: TRBD1; J gene: TRBJ1-4; CDR3 protein: CASSFSGGTANEKLFF
clone size: NA; V gene: TRBV11-2; D gene: NA; J gene: TRBJ2-7; CDR3 protein: CASSPVTYEQYF
clone size: NA; V gene: TRBV6-6; D gene: NA; J gene: TRBJ1-1; CDR3 protein: CASSDGQNTEAFF
clone size: NA; V gene: TRBV19; D gene: NA; J gene: TRBJ1-2; CDR3 protein: CASSIDIGGTNYGYTF
clone size: NA; V gene: TRBV6-5; D gene: TRBD1; J gene: TRBJ1-1; CDR3 protein: CASSSSRRDRGEAFF
clone size: NA; V gene: TRBV29-1; D gene: NA; J gene: TRBJ2-1; CDR3 protein: CSVDVQGGVYNEQFF
clone size: NA; V gene: TRBV28; D gene: NA; J gene: TRBJ2-2; CDR3 protein: CASVTGPNTGELFF
clone size: NA; V gene: TRBV6-9; D gene: NA; J gene: TRBJ1-1; CDR3 protein: CASGGNTEAFF
clone size: few; V gene: TRBV6-1; D gene: NA; J gene: TRBJ2-7; CDR3 protein: CASSEGTAKGAEQYF
clone size: NA; V gene: TRBV29-1; D gene: NA; J gene: TRBJ2-7; CDR3 protein: CSVAKGGRGYEQYF
clone size: NA; V gene: TRBV18; D gene: TRBD2; J gene: TRBJ2-5; CDR3 protein: CASSPTGGPGETQYF
clone size: NA; V gene: TRBV5-1; D gene: NA; J gene: TRBJ1-4; CDR3 protein: CASSPGRHGMTNEKLFF
clone size: NA; V gene: TRBV6-1; D gene: TRBD2; J gene: TRBJ2-4; CDR3 protein: CASTPGLGVNIQYF
clone size: NA; V gene: TRBV27; D gene: TRBD1; J gene: TRBJ2-7; CDR3 protein: CASSLSWTGNYEQYF
clone size: NA; V gene: TRBV6-6; D gene: NA; J gene: TRBJ2-7; CDR3 protein: CASSYAQGGRYYEQYF
clone size: NA; V gene: TRBV21-1; D gene: NA; J gene: TRBJ2-3; CDR3 protein: CASSSVYGTDTQYF
clone size: once; V gene: TRBV19; D gene: NA; J gene: TRBJ2-6; CDR3 protein: CASTPLSSGANVLTF
clone size: NA; V gene: TRBV5-1; D gene: TRBD2; J gene: TRBJ2-7; CDR3 protein: CASSLEGRLASYEQYF
clone size: NA; V gene: TRBV19; D gene: NA; J gene: TRBJ2-5; CDR3 protein: CASSVKQYQETQYF
clone size: NA; V gene: TRBV6-1; D gene: NA; J gene: TRBJ1-5; CDR3 protein: CASSVDRLQPQHF
clone size: NA; V gene: TRBV6-6; D gene: NA; J gene: TRBJ2-7; CDR3 protein: CASSLNRDYEQYF
clone size: NA; V gene: TRBV29-1; D gene: TRBD2; J gene: TRBJ2-1; CDR3 protein: CSVEAKREPYNEQFF
clone size: NA; V gene: TRBV29-1; D gene: NA; J gene: TRBJ1-2; CDR3 protein: CSAGGGADYGYTF
clone size: NA; V gene: TRBV29-1; D gene: NA; J gene: TRBJ2-1; CDR3 protein: CSGRGRGNEQFF
clone size: NA; V gene: TRBV29-1; D gene: NA; J gene: TRBJ2-7; CDR3 protein: CSVADGDWRYF
clone size: NA; V gene: TRBV27; D gene: NA; J gene: TRBJ2-1; CDR3 protein: CASSFYGGDINEQFF